This TCR beta chain derives from a study of shared clonotypes between healthy human individuals. About the study: The donor pool was made up of a couple of women and three men aged 18 to 49. For every donor, three CD4 naive, three CD4 memory, two CD8 naive and one CD8 memory plates were used.

The assay was immunoSEQ multiplex PCR, and TCRdb's table has in-frame clones only and misses some. The sample lists around 350,000 clones; roughly 80% were seen once. Points on this clone: The antigen remains undetermined.

Trimming left V 0 bases short and J 0 bases short, with 9 bases between. The CDR3 has 15 amino acids. Looked up from germline, CDR1 is SGHRS and CDR2 is YFSETQ. Study-wide points: Naive subsets generally had larger estimated richness than memory subsets.

The sample comprised memory CD4+ T cells sorted from blood. Subset in this sample: CD45RA-negative fraction. This chain uses TRBV5-1 with TRBJ2-5; D could derive from TRBD1 or TRBD2 (5 bases each). The TCR was taken from a man between 25 and 39 years old in good health. The CDR3 nucleotides read TGCGCCAGCAGCTTGGTCGGGGCTAACCAAGAGACCCAGTACTTC. This encodes CASSLVGANQETQYF.